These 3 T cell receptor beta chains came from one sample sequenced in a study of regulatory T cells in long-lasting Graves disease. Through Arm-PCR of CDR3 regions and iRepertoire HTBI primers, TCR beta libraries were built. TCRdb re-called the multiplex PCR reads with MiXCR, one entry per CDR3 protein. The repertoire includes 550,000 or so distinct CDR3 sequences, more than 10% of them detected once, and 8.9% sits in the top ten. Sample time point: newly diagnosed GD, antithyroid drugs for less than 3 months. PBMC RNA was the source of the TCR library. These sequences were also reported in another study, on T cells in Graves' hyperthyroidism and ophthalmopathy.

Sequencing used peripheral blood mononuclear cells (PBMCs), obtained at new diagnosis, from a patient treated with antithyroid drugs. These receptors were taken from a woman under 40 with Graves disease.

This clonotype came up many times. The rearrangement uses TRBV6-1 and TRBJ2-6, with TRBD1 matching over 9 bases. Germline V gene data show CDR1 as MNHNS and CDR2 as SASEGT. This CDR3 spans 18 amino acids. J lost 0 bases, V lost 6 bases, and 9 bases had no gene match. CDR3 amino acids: CASSSATGGSSGANVLTF. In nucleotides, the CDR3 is TGTGCCAGCAGCTCCGCGACAGGGGGTAGCTCTGGGGCCAACGTCCTGACTTTC.

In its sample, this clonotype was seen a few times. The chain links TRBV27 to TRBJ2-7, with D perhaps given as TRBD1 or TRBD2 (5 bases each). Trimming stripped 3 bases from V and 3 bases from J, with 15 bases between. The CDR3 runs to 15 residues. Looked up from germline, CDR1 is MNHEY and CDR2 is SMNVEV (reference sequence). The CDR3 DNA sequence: TGTGCCAGCAGTTTTTCGGGGCTCCCTCACTACGAGCAGTACTTC. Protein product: CASSFSGLPHYEQYF.

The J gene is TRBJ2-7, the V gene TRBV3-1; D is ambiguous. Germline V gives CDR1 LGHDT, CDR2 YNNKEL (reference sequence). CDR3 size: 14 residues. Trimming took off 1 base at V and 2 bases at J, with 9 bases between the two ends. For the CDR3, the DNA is TGTGCCAGCAGCCAAGGGCCCCTTACCTACGAGCAGTACTTC. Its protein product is CASSQGPLTYEQYF.